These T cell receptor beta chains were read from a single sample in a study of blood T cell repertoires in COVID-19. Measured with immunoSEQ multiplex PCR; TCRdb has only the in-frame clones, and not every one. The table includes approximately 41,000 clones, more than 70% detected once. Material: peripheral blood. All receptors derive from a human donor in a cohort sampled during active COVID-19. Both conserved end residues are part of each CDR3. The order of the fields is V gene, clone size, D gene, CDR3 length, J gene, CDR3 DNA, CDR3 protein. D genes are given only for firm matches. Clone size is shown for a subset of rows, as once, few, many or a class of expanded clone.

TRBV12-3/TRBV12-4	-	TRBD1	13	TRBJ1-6	TGTGCCAGCAGTCCCGGGACAGTTTCACCCCTCCACTTT	CASSPGTVSPLHF
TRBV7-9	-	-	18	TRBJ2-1	TGTGCCAGCAGCCATGGGTCAGGGGGGTGGAAGAACTACAATGAGCAGTTCTTC	CASSHGSGGWKNYNEQFF
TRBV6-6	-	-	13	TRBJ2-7	TGTGCCAGCAGCCCAACTAGTACGTACGAGCAGTACTTC	CASSPTSTYEQYF
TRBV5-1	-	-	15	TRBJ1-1	TGCGCCAGCAGCTTGGAACAGAGCCGGGGAACTGAAGCTTTCTTT	CASSLEQSRGTEAFF
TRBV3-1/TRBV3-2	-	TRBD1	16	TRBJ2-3	TGTGCCAGCAGCCAAGACGGGACAGGGAAGATAGATACGCAGTATTTT	CASSQDGTGKIDTQYF
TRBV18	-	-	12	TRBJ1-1	TGTGCCAGCTCACCACAGGGGGTAGGGGCTTTCTTT	CASSPQGVGAFF
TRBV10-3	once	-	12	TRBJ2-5	TGTGCCATCAGTGAGTCGAGGGAGACCCAGTACTTC	CAISESRETQYF
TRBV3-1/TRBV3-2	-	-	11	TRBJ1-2	TGTGCCAGCAGCCCCCCGGGGGGCTACACCTTC	CASSPPGGYTF
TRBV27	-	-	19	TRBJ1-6	TGTGCCAGCAGTTTAAGACAGGACATTTTGAGCTCCTATAATTCACCCCTCCACTTT	CASSLRQDILSSYNSPLHF
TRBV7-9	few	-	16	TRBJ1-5	TGTGCCAGCAGCGGCCGTGGGGAGGCCAGAAATCAGCCCCAGCATTTT	CASSGRGEARNQPQHF
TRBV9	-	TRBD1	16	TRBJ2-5	TGTGCCAGCAGCGTCAGCGGACAGGGCGTCCAAGAGACCCAGTACTTC	CASSVSGQGVQETQYF
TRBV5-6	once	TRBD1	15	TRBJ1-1	TGTGCCAGCAGCATGATAGGGGGCGTTACGGCTGAAGCTTTCTTT	CASSMIGGVTAEAFF
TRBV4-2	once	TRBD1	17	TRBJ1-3	TGTGCCAGCAGCCAGGAGCTACAGGGGAGCTCTGGAAACACCATATATTTT	CASSQELQGSSGNTIYF
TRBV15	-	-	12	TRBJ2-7	TGTGCCACCAGCATGCACAACTACGAGCAGTACTTC	CATSMHNYEQYF
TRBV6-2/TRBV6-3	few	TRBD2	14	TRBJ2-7	TGTGCCAGCAGTACGGGACTAGCGGGAGACGAGCAGTACTTC	CASSTGLAGDEQYF
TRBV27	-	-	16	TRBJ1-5	TGTGCCAGCAGATTAAACGGGTTAAGCGGCAATCAGCCCCAGCATTTT	CASRLNGLSGNQPQHF
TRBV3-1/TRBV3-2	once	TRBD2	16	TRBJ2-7	TGTGCCAGCAGCCACCCTATAGCGGGAGGGCCCCCCGAGCAGTACTTC	CASSHPIAGGPPEQYF
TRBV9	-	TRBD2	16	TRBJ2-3	TGTGCCAGCAGCCAGGGTAGCGGGAGGGCCCTAGATACGCAGTATTTT	CASSQGSGRALDTQYF
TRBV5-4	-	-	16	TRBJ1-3	TGTGCCAGCAGCTTGGATATGGGGGCGAATGGAAACACCATATATTTT	CASSLDMGANGNTIYF
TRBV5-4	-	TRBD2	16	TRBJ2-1	TGTGCCAGCAGCTTGGCCTGGAGCGGGAGCCGCAATGAGCAGTTCTTC	CASSLAWSGSRNEQFF
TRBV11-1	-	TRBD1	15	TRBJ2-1	TGTGCCAGCAGGGCCGGGACAGGGCCCTACAATGAGCAGTTCTTC	CASRAGTGPYNEQFF
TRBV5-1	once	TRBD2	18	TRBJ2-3	TGCGCCAGCAGCGGGGGACTAGCGGGTACCGCTAGCACAGATACGCAGTATTTT	CASSGGLAGTASTDTQYF
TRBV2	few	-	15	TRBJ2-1	TGTGCCAGCAGGTTTCAGACGGGGGCCTACAATGAGCAGTTCTTC	CASRFQTGAYNEQFF
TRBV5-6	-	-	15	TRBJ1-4	TGTGCCAGCAGCCCATCAGGGGAGTTAACTGAAAAACTGTTTTTT	CASSPSGELTEKLFF
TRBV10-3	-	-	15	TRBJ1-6	TGTGCCATCAGTGAGTCGGCAGGGGACAATTCACCCCTCCACTTT	CAISESAGDNSPLHF
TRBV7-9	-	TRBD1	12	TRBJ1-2	TGTGCCAGCAGCTTTACAGGGGATGGCTACACCTTC	CASSFTGDGYTF
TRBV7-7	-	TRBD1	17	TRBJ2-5	TGTGCTAGCAGCTTAAGTGCGCACAGGGGGGATCGGGAGACCCAGTACTTC	CASSLSAHRGDRETQYF
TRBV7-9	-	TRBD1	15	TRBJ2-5	TGTGCCAGCAGCCCCTCCGGGACAGCTGGGGAGACCCAGTACTTC	CASSPSGTAGETQYF
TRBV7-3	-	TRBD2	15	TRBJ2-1	TGTGCCAGCAGCCTTAGCGGGAGGCCTGCCAATGAGCAGTTCTTC	CASSLSGRPANEQFF
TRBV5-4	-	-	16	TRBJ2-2	TGTGCCAGCAGCTTGCCAAAACAGGGGAACACCGGGGAGCTGTTTTTT	CASSLPKQGNTGELFF
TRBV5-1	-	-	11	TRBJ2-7	TGCGCCAGCAGCTCCACCTACGAGCAGTACTTC	CASSSTYEQYF
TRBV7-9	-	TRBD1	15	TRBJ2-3	TGTGCCAGCAGCTTAGTGACAGGGGGCACAGATACGCAGTATTTT	CASSLVTGGTDTQYF
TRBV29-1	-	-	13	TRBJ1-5	TGCAGCGTTGGTGGGGCGGGGGGTCAACCCCAGCATTTT	CSVGGAGGQPQHF
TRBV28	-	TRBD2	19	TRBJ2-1	TGTGCCAGCAGCCGAAATAGCGGGAGGGCCCGTCGACTCTACAATGAGCAGTTCTTC	CASSRNSGRARRLYNEQFF
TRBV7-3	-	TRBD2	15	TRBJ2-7	TGTGCCAGCAGCTTATCGGGACTAGAGGGTTACCAGCAGTACTTC	CASSLSGLEGYQQYF
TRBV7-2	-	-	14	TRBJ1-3	TGTGCCAGCAGCCCACAGAGCTCTGGAAACACCATATATTTT	CASSPQSSGNTIYF